The 14 T cell receptor beta chains reported below all come from one sample, sequenced in a study of T cell repertoires in cytomegalovirus infection. MiXCR, applied by TCRdb to the reads, yields one record per CDR3 protein. The sample yields 150,000 to 200,000 distinct CDR3 sequences, about an eighth seen once. Specimen: PBMCs. The receptors come from a human donor in good health (CMV status not recorded). Some clones in this sample may be carry-over from other donors' samples.

The V gene is TRBV7-9, the J gene TRBJ2-2; the D gene is possibly TRBD1 (6 bases). Trimming stripped 5 bases from V and 4 bases from J, with 14 bases between. The CDR3 consists of 15 residues. Germline V gene lookup returns CDR1 SEHNR and CDR2 FQNEAQ (reference sequence). The CDR3 loop is CASSTSTGTTGELFF. The CDR3 coding sequence is TGTGCCAGCAGCACCTCCACAGGGACCACCGGGGAGCTGTTTTTT.

This clonotype was seen repeatedly, ten times or more. The V gene is TRBV6-2 or TRBV6-3, the J gene TRBJ2-2, with D perhaps being TRBD1 or TRBD2 (5 bases each). CDR3 size: 14 residues. Germline lookup yields CDR1 MNHEY and CDR2 SVGEGT. Trimming stripped 7 bases from V and 0 bases from J, with 9 bases between. CDR3 sequence (DNA): TGTGCCAGCAAGCAGGGACCGAACACCGGGGAGCTGTTTTTT. Amino acids: CASKQGPNTGELFF.

This clonotype was counted between two and nine times. The CDR3 nucleotides read TGTGCCAGCAGTGGACGGGGCCTTAATGAAAAACTGTTTTTT. Its translation is CASSGRGLNEKLFF. The chain recombines TRBV2 with TRBJ1-4, with D maybe TRBD1 (5 bases). CDR1 is SNHLY and CDR2 is FYNNEI in the germline V gene. Deletions cut 4 bases from V and 4 bases from J, with 10 bases between. The CDR3 is made up of 14 amino acids.

This clonotype was observed many times. The J gene is TRBJ2-3, the V gene TRBV7-2, with 7 bases that match TRBD2. From germline, CDR1 is SGHTA and CDR2 FQGNSA. This CDR3 contains 15 residues. The trim removed 4 bases at V and 1 base at J, leaving 5 bases unmatched. CDR3 sequence: CASSSQRGRTDTQYF. Here the CDR3 DNA reads TGTGCCAGCAGCTCTCAGCGGGGTCGCACAGATACGCAGTATTTT.

This sequence joins TRBV11-2 and TRBJ2-1; TRBD2 matches at 9 bases. Germline V gene data show CDR1 as SGHAT and CDR2 as FQNNGV. The CDR3 is made up of 16 amino acids. V shed 1 base and J 5 bases; nucleotides not matched to a gene: 6. In nucleotides, the CDR3 is TGTGCCAGCAGCTTAGTTTACTGGACTAGCGACAATGAGCAGTTCTTC. Its protein is CASSLVYWTSDNEQFF. Full variable domain (outside the CDR3, taken from reference TRBV11-2 and TRBJ2-1): EAGVAQSPRYKIIEKRQSVAFWCNPISGHATLYWYQQILGQGPKLLIQFQNNGVVDDSQLPKDRFSAERLKGVDSTLKIQPAKLEDSAVYLCASSLVYWTSDNEQFFGPGTRLTVL.

This chain links TRBV29-1 with TRBJ2-7, with 8 bases identical to TRBD1. The CDR3 is 12 residues long. The V segment lost 6 bases and the J segment 4 bases; nucleotides outside the gene matches: 5. Germline CDR1 reads SQVTM; CDR2 reads ANQGSEA. The CDR3 spells CSVVTGVYEQYF. In nucleotides, the CDR3 is TGCAGCGTCGTGACAGGGGTATACGAGCAGTACTTC.

This clonotype came up many times. The chain has TRBV2 and TRBJ2-2, with D tentatively TRBD1 or TRBD2 (7 bases each). The length of the CDR3 is 16 residues. V gave up 5 bases and J gave up 3 bases, with 16 bases separating them. Germline CDR1 SNHLY, CDR2 FYNNEI. The CDR3: CASSSPGGGDTGELFF. The DNA for the CDR3 is TGTGCCAGCAGTTCCCCAGGGGGAGGGGACACCGGGGAGCTGTTTTTT.

This clonotype was counted many times. The chain links TRBV19 to TRBJ2-7, with a possible D match to TRBD1 (5 bases). The germline gives CDR1 LNHDA, CDR2 SQIVND (reference sequence). Trimming took 6 bases from V and 3 from J, leaving 12 bases between them. CDR3 size: 13 residues. The CDR3 here is CASRKLGHYEQYF. CDR3 bases: TGTGCCAGTAGGAAGTTAGGACACTACGAGCAGTACTTC.

The chain has TRBV11-2 and TRBJ1-2; no clear D gene. The CDR3 is 14 amino acids. The germline V gene encodes CDR1 SGHAT and CDR2 FQNNGV. Trimming shortened V by 4 bases and J by 4 bases, and 13 bases separated the two germline ends. The CDR3 loop reads CASSSEGSLYGYTF. The CDR3 nucleotides read TGTGCCAGCAGCTCAGAGGGCTCTCTCTATGGCTACACCTTC.

Ten or more counts support this clonotype. J is TRBJ2-7 and V is TRBV12-3 or TRBV12-4, with 7 nucleotides matching TRBD2. J lost 3 bases, V lost 1 base, and 6 bases had no gene match. The CDR3 consists of 15 residues. In nucleotides, the CDR3 is TGTGCCAGCAGTTTAGAGTCTAGCGGAAACTACGAGCAGTACTTC. This codes for CASSLESSGNYEQYF.

This chain's CDR3 is CASSFYGDTQYF. As DNA, the CDR3 is TGTGCCAGCAGTTTTTATGGAGATACGCAGTATTTT. The V call is TRBV12-3 or TRBV12-4, the J call TRBJ2-3; D remains unclear. The CDR3 sequence is 12 residues long. The ends were cut back, 3 bases at V and 5 bases at J, with 6 bases in the middle.

This clonotype was counted once. Compared with germline, one end of the junction differs, possibly owing to a read error. The chain employs TRBV27 and TRBJ2-1; D gene uncertain. The CDR3 has 12 amino acids. Germline V gene data show CDR1 as MNHEY and CDR2 as SMNVEV (reference sequence). The CDR3 DNA reads as TGTGCCAGCAGTCCCGTCTACAATGAGCAGCTCTTC. Encoded protein: CASSPVYNEQLF.

The chain has TRBV29-1 and TRBJ2-1, with TRBD2 matching 8 bases. There are 17 residues in the CDR3. From germline, CDR1 is SQVTM and CDR2 ANQGSEA. The trim removed 8 bases at V and 6 bases at J, leaving 21 bases unmatched. The CDR3, as DNA: TGCAGCACTGACAATCCACGGGAGACTAGCGAGGGCAATGAGCAGTTCTTC. It codes for CSTDNPRETSEGNEQFF.

This clonotype came up a few times. The chain employs TRBV2 and TRBJ1-5; D not resolved. This CDR3 has 14 residues. The V gene lost 5 bases and the J gene lost 4 bases, with 12 bases spanning the gap. The germline CDR1 and CDR2 sequences are SNHLY and FYNNEI. The CDR3 bases are TGTGCCAGCAGTCCGGGTTCAGGAAATCAGCCCCAGCATTTT. Translated: CASSPGSGNQPQHF.